The rows below give T cell receptor beta chains drawn from one sample of a study of blood T cell repertoires in COVID-19. Here immunoSEQ multiplex PCR was the method, and the copy in TCRdb shows in-frame clones only, minus some. Found here are around 65,000 clones, 70% to 90% of them singletons; the top ten hold around 13%. The sequenced sample was peripheral blood. Source of these receptors: a human donor in a cohort sampled during active COVID-19. Both conserved end residues are part of each CDR3.

J | V | CDR3
TRBJ2-5 | TRBV5-6 | CASSLLAGVLYF
TRBJ1-6 | TRBV7-3 | CASSLTGWGNSPLHF
TRBJ1-5 | TRBV27 | CATSGTQNQPQHF
TRBJ2-7 | TRBV7-2 | CASSPRAGGPYEQYF
TRBJ2-7 | TRBV3-1/TRBV3-2 | CASSQGGNYEQYF
TRBJ1-1 | TRBV6-2/TRBV6-3 | CASSYGGINTEAFF
TRBJ1-2 | TRBV5-1 | CASSPREYGYTF
TRBJ2-3 | TRBV6-5 | CASSLSSETDTQYF
TRBJ2-4 | TRBV30 | CAWSVQGGNIQYF
TRBJ2-7 | TRBV11-2 | CASSLQQGDEQYF
TRBJ2-3 | TRBV11-3 | CASSYGTPFTDTQYF
TRBJ2-7 | TRBV2 | CASTAKLAGGREQYF
TRBJ2-6 | TRBV18 | CASSPLTGLAGVRGANVLTF
TRBJ1-4 | TRBV5-5 | CASSSRGDHNEKLFF
TRBJ1-5 | TRBV7-9 | CASSQGGGNQPQHF
TRBJ2-2 | TRBV7-2 | CASSLGFTGELFF
TRBJ2-2 | TRBV18 | CASSPQGAGELFF
TRBJ2-5 | TRBV18 | CASSPRTSGSQETQYF
TRBJ2-2 | TRBV7-6 | CASSRDTGTGTGELFF
TRBJ2-6 | TRBV4-2 | CASSQDGWEGSRDSGANVLTF
- | TRBV11-2 | CASSFGLAATGELFF
TRBJ2-3 | TRBV6-2/TRBV6-3 | CASSSWTSGRDTQYF
TRBJ2-7 | TRBV10-3 | CAISPTGSYEQYF